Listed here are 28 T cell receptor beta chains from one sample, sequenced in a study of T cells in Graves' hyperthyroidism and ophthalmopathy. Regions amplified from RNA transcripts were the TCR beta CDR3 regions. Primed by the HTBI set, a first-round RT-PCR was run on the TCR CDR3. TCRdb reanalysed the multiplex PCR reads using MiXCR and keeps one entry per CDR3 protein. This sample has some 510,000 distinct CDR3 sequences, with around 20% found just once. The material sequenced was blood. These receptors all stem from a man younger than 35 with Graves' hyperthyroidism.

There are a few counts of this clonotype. The CDR3 is CSVAQGGYTF. The CDR3 coding sequence is TGCAGCGTGGCACAGGGAGGCTACACCTTC. The V and J genes are TRBV29-1 and TRBJ1-2, with D perhaps matching TRBD1 (6 bases). This CDR3 region has 10 residues. Germline V lookup: CDR1 SQVTM, CDR2 ANQGSEA. V was clipped by 6 bases and J by 8 bases, with 10 bases between them.

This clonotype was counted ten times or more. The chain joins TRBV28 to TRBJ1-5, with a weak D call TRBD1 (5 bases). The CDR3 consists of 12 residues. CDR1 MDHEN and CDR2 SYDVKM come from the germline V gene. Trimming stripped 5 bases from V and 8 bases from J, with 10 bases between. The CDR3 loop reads CASSTGGKPQHF. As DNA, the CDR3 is TGTGCCAGCAGTACAGGTGGTAAGCCCCAGCATTTT.

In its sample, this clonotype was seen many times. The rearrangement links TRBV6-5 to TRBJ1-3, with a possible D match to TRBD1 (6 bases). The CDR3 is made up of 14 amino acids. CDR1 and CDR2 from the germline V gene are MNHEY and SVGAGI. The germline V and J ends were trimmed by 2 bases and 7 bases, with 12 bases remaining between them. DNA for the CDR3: TGTGCCAGCAGTTACCGACAGGCGGGGAACACCATATATTTT. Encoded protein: CASSYRQAGNTIYF.

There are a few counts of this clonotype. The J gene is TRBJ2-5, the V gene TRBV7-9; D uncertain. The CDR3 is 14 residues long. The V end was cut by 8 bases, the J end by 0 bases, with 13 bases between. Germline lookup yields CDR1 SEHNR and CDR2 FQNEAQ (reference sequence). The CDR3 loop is CASGRAQYQETQYF. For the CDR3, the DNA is TGTGCCAGCGGTAGGGCCCAGTACCAAGAGACCCAGTACTTC.

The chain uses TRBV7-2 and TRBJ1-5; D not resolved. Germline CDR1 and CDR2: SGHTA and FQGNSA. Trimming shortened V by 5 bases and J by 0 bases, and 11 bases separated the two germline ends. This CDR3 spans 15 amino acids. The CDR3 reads CASSLVGNSNQPQHF. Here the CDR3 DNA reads TGTGCCAGCAGCCTAGTGGGAAATAGCAATCAGCCCCAGCATTTT.

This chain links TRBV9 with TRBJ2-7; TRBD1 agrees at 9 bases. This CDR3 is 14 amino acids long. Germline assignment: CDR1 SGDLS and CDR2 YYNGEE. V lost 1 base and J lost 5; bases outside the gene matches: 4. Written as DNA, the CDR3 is TGTGCCAGCAGCGTATGGGACAGGGAAGACGAGCAGTACTTC. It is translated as CASSVWDREDEQYF.

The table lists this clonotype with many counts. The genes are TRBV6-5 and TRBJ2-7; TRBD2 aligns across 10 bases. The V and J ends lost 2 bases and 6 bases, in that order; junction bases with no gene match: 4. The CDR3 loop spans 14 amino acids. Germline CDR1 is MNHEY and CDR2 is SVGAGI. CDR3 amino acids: CASSYERGGSEQYF. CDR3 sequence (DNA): TGTGCCAGCAGTTACGAGCGGGGGGGTTCCGAGCAGTACTTC.

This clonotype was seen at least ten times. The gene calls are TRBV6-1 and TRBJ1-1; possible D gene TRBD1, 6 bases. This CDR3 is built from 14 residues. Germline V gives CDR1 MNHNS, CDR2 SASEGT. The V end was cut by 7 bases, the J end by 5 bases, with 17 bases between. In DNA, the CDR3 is TGTGCCAGCACCCTGGCCAGGGGCGGGACTGAAGCTTTCTTT. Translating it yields CASTLARGGTEAFF.

This chain's CDR3 is CASSRFSSNQPQHF. The CDR3, as DNA: TGTGCCAGCTCCCGTTTTTCGTCGAATCAGCCCCAGCATTTT. The V and J genes are TRBV18 and TRBJ1-5; D uncertain. Germline V CDR1 and CDR2: KGHSH, LQKENI. Trimming cost V 6 bases and J 4 bases, with 13 bases left between them. The CDR3 sequence is 14 residues long.

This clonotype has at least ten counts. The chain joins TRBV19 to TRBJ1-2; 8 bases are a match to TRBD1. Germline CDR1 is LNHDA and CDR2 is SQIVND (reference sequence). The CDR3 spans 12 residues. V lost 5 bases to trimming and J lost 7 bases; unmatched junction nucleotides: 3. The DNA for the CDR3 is TGTGCCAGTAGTCAGGGGGCGAGTGGCTACACCTTC. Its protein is CASSQGASGYTF.

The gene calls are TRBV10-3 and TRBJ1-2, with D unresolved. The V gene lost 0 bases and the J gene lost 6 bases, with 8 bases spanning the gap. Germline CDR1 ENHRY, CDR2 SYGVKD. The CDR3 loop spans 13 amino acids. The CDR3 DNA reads TGTGCCATCAGTGAGTCAGGGCAGGATGGCTACACCTTC. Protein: CAISESGQDGYTF.

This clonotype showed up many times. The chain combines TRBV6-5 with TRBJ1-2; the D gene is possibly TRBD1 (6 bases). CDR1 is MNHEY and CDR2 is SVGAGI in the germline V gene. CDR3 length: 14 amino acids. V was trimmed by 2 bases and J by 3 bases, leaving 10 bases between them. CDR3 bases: TGTGCCAGCAGTTACGCTGGGGGCGACTATGGCTACACCTTC. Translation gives CASSYAGGDYGYTF.

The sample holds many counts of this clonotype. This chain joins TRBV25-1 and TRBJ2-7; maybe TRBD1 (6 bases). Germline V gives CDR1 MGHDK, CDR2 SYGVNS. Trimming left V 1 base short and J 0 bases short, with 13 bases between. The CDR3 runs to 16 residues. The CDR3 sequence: CASSEWGHSNSYEQYF. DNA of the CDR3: TGTGCCAGCAGTGAATGGGGGCACTCGAACTCCTACGAGCAGTACTTC.

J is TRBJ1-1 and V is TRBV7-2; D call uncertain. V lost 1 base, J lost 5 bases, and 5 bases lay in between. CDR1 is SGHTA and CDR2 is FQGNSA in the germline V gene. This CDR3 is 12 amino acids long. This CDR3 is CASSLEVTEAFF. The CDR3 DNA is TGTGCCAGCAGCTTAGAAGTTACTGAAGCTTTCTTT.

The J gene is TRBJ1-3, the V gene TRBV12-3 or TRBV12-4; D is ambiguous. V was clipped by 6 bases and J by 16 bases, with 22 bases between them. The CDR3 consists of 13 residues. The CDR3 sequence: CASSQTRARSLYF. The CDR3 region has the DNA TGTGCCAGCAGCCAGACTCGGGCTCGGAGCCTGTATTTT.

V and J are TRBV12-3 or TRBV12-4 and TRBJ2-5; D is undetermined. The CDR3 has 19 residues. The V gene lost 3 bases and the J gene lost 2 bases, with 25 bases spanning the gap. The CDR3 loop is CASSFLLTAGVGPQETQYF. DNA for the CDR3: TGTGCCAGCAGTTTTTTATTAACGGCCGGAGTAGGGCCACAAGAGACCCAGTACTTC.

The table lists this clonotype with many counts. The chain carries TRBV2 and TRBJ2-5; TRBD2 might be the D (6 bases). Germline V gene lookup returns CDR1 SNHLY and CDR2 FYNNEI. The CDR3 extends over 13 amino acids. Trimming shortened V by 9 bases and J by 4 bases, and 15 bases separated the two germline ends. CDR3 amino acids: CASARLVSETQYF. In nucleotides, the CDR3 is TGTGCCAGTGCCCGACTAGTTTCAGAGACCCAGTACTTC.

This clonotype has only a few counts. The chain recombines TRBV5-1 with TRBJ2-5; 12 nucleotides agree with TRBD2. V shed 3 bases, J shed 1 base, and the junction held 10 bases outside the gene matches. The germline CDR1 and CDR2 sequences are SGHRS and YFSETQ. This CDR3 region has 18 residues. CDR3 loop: CASSYGLAGIRGQETQYF. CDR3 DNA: TGCGCCAGCAGCTACGGACTAGCGGGGATAAGGGGCCAAGAGACCCAGTACTTC.

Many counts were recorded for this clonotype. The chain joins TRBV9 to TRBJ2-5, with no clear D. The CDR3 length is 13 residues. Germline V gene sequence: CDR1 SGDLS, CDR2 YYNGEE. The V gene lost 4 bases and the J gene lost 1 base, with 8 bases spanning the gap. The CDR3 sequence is CASSPGSQETQYF. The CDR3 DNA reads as TGTGCCAGCAGCCCAGGATCCCAAGAGACCCAGTACTTC.

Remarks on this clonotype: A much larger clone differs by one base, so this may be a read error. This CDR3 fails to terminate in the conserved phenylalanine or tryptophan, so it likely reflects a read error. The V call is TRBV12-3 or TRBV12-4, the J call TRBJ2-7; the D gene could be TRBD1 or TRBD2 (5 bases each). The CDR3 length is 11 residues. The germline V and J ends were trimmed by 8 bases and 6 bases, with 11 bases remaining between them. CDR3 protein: CASGGRSEQYY. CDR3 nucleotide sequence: TGTGCCAGCGGGGGACGTTCCGAGCAGTACTAC.

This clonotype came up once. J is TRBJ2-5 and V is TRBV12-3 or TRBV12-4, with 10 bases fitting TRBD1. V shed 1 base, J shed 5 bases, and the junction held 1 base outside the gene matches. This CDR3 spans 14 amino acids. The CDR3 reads CASSLGDRGETQYF. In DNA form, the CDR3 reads TGTGCCAGCAGTTTAGGGGACAGGGGCGAGACCCAGTACTTC.

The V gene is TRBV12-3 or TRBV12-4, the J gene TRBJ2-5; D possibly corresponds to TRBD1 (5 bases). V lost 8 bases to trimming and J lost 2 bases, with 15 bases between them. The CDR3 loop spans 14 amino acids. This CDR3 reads CASRLTVLQETQYF. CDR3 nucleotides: TGTGCCAGCCGGCTGACAGTATTACAAGAGACCCAGTACTTC.

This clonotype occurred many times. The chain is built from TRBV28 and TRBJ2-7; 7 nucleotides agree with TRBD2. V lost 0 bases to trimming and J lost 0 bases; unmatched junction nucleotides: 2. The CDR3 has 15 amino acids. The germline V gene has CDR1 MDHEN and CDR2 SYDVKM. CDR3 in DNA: TGTGCCAGCAGTTTATGGGGCGGGGGCTCCTACGAGCAGTACTTC. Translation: CASSLWGGGSYEQYF. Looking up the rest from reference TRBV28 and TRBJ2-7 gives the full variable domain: DVKVTQSSRYLVKRTGEKVFLECVQDMDHENMFWYRQDPGLGLRLIYFSYDVKMKEKGDIPEGYSVSREKKERFSLILESASTNQTSMYLCASSLWGGGSYEQYFGPGTRLTVT.

The CDR3 region has the DNA TGTGCCAGCAGTTTCAGACGGGCACTTTTCTATGGCTACACCTTC. This translates into CASSFRRALFYGYTF. The chain uses TRBV12-3 or TRBV12-4 and TRBJ1-2; no reliable D call. Trimming took off 3 bases at V and 4 bases at J, with 15 bases between the two ends. The CDR3 extends over 15 amino acids.

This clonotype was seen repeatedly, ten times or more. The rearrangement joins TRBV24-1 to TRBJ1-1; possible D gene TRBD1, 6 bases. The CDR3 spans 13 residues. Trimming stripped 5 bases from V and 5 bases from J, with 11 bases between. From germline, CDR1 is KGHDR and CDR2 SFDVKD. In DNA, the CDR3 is TGTGCCACCAGTGCCCAGGGGTTAACTGAAGCTTTCTTT. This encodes CATSAQGLTEAFF.

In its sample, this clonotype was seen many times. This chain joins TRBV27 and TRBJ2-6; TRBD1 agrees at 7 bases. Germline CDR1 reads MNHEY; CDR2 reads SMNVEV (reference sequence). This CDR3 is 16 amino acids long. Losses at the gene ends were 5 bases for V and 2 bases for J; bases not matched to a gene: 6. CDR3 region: CASSPRGGTGANVLTF. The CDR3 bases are TGTGCCAGCAGTCCTCGAGGGGGCACTGGGGCCAACGTCCTGACTTTC.

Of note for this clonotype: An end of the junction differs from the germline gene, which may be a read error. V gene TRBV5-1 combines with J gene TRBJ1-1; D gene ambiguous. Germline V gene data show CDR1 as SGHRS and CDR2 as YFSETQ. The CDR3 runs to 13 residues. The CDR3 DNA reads TGCGCTAGCAGCCCGGAACCCGGCACTGAAGCTTTCTTT. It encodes CASSPEPGTEAFF.

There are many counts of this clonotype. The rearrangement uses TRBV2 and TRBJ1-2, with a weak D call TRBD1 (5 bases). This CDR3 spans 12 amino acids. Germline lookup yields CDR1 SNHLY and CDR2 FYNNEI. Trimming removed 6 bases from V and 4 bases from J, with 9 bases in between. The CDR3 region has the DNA TGTGCCAGCAGGTCAGGGACCTATGGCTACACCTTC. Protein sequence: CASRSGTYGYTF. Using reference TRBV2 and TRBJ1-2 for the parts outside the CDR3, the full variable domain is EPEVTQTPSHQVTQMGQEVILRCVPISNHLYFYWYRQILGQKVEFLVSFYNNEISEKSEIFDDQFSVERPDGSNFTLKIRSTKLEDSAMYFCASRSGTYGYTFGSGTRLTVV.